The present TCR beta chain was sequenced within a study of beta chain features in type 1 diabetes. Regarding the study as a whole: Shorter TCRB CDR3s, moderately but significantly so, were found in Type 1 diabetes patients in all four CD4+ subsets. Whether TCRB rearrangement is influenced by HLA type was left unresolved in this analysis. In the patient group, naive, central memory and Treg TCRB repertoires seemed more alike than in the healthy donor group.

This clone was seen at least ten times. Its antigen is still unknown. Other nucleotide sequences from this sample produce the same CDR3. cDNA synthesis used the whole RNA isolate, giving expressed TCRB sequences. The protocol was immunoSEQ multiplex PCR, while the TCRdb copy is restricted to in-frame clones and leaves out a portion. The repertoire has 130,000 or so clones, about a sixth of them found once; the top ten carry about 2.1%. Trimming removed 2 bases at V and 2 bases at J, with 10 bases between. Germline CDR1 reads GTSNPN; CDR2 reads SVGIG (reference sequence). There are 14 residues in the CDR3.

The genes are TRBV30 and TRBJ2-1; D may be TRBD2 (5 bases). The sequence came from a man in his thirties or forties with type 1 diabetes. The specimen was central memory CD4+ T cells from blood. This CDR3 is CAWSSGSAYNEQFF. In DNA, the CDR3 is TGTGCCTGGAGTTCGGGGTCCGCCTACAATGAGCAGTTCTTC.